This TCR beta chain came from a study of spatial heterogeneity in lung cancer (dated by TCRdb to the late 2010s). Describing the broader study: More beta-chain than alpha-chain transcripts were consistently detected, likely reflecting higher beta-chain transcript abundance. The study linked features of the TCR repertoire to counts of nonsynonymous mutations, which were determined by whole-exome sequencing of tumor tissue. At surgery, both alpha and beta chains were TCR-sequenced in 200 to 250 tumor regions, some 64 matched nontumor lung samples and a few dozen PBMC samples. In non-small cell lung cancer, the study quantitatively compared TCR alpha and beta repertoires across several tumor regions, matched nontumor lung, and blood. In the raw uncorrected reads, each unique combination of TCR and UMI appeared more than ten times on average.

The library was prepared using 5' RACE. The sequencer listed for this sample is NextSeq 500. To allow correction of PCR and sequencing errors, the TCR library protocol tagged every TCR cDNA molecule with a unique molecular identifier. As for the original processing: TCR identification, UMI-based error correction and CDR3 extraction were all carried out with Decombinator tools. TCRs above a frequency of 2 per 1,000, corresponding to the top 1% of the tumor frequency distribution, were defined as expanded. Each repertoire was subsampled 100 times to 5,000 TCRs, after which Renyi diversity was computed with the R vegan package. CDR3 similarity networks were built from amino acid triplet string-kernel similarity, with CDR3s being connected when pairwise similarity was above 0.82. Using fastp at Q25 and MiXCR, TCRdb reprocessed the public reads and kept productive beta chains. Identical CDR3 proteins give one entry, which carries the most common genes and DNA. The V and J calls reflect TCRdb's pipeline rather than the authors' work. This sample holds about 36,000 distinct CDR3 sequences; 4% to 6% were observed only once. The ten largest clones represent about 28% of the sample.

There are many counts of this clonotype. The clone's antigen remains unknown. Qualities for individual bases were not recorded, and no much larger clone is one base off. Spanning cysteine to phenylalanine, the CDR3 consists of 15 amino acids. The DNA shown is the 45-base CDR3, in frame from base 1. The germline V gene encodes CDR1 MNHEY and CDR2 SVGAGI. V lost 4 bases and J lost 2 bases; the stretch between them is 12 bases long. General conclusions and limits of the study: Ubiquitous expanded tumor TCRs showed up in blood more often at tumor resection than at routine follow-up. Confirming at a functional level the hypothesis that regional TCRs recognize regional mutations was considered to require additional single-cell paired TCR alpha and beta sequencing.

The time point label here, explained by the study, means: sample taken at primary tumor resection. TCR sequencing used whole RNA extracted from tumor and nontumor lung tissue, or from cryopreserved PBMC samples, without cell sorting. The donors were 60 to 80 patients from the lung TRACERx cohort who had early-stage, untreated non-small cell lung cancer. Patients were selected for TCR sequencing only if sufficient RNA was available from at least two tumor regions. The specimen was PBMCs, collected at surgery. This chain is built from TRBV6-5 and TRBJ1-5; the D gene is unclear. The TCR comes from a female donor with early-stage non-small cell lung cancer. The CDR3 region: CASSSRPDGNQPQHF. The bases read TGTGCCAGCAGTTCCCGACCGGACGGCAATCAGCCCCAGCATTTT.